This T cell receptor beta chain was identified during a study of T cell responses to AZD1222 COVID-19 vaccine. Study findings and constraints: A rise in Spike-specific TCR breadth and depth followed two AZD1222 doses.

Data came from immunoSEQ multiplex PCR; TCRdb stores just in-frame clones and leaves some out. Among 70,000 to 95,000 clones listed, more than 85% were seen once. The V gene lost 0 bases and the J gene lost 5 bases, with 16 bases spanning the gap. CDR1 MNHNS and CDR2 SASEGT come from the germline V gene. The CDR3 is 17 residues long. Remarks on this clone: No antigen is known for it.

The chain links TRBV6-1 to TRBJ2-2, with D perhaps assigned TRBD1 or TRBD2 (6 bases each). The input for sequencing was peripheral blood, taken 28 days after the second AZD1222 dose. This receptor was obtained from an adult who received the AZD1222 COVID-19 vaccine. CDR3 DNA: TGTGCCAGCAGTGAAGCCCCGACGGGGGCGCAAACCGGGGAGCTGTTTTTT. Protein product: CASSEAPTGAQTGELFF.